This passage covers 11 T cell receptor beta chains from one sample sequenced in a study of T cells in Graves' hyperthyroidism and ophthalmopathy. It was RNA transcripts that yielded the amplified TCR beta CDR3 regions. Using the HTBI primer set, a first-round RT-PCR was run on the TCR CDR3. MiXCR, run by TCRdb on the multiplex PCR reads, gives a single entry per CDR3 protein. The sample shows 500,000 to 750,000 distinct CDR3 sequences, around 14% of them seen only once. Sequenced sample: blood. These receptors originate from a woman between 25 and 40 years old with Graves' hyperthyroidism.

The rearrangement uses TRBV10-1 and TRBJ2-1; 10 nucleotides line up with TRBD1. The germline CDR1 and CDR2 sequences are WNHNN and SYGVQD (reference sequence). The CDR3 is 15 residues long. V shed 4 bases, J shed 3 bases, and the junction held 3 bases outside the gene matches. The CDR3 here is CASSAGTGDYNEQFF. The DNA of the CDR3 is TGCGCCAGCAGTGCTGGGACAGGGGACTACAATGAGCAGTTCTTC.

The gene calls are TRBV30 and TRBJ1-6; possible D gene TRBD1, 5 bases. CDR3 length: 15 amino acids. Per germline, CDR1 GTSNPN and CDR2 SVGIG (reference sequence). The V end was cut by 4 bases, the J end by 9 bases, with 19 bases between. CDR3 loop: CAWTLSGSGASPLHF. CDR3 coding DNA: TGTGCCTGGACGCTCTCGGGGTCCGGGGCTTCACCCCTCCACTTT.

V gene TRBV3-1 combines with J gene TRBJ2-1; D is possibly TRBD2 (5 bases). Germline V gene data show CDR1 as LGHDT and CDR2 as YNNKEL (reference sequence). The CDR3 covers 18 residues. Trimming took off 1 base at V and 5 bases at J, with 21 bases between the two ends. The CDR3 sequence: CASSQVGGLFGLHNEQFF. In nucleotides, the CDR3 is TGTGCCAGCAGCCAAGTCGGTGGACTTTTCGGACTCCACAATGAGCAGTTCTTC.

The rearrangement joins TRBV10-3 to TRBJ2-7; 11 nucleotides agree with TRBD2. CDR1 and CDR2 (germline): ENHRY, SYGVKD. J was trimmed by 3 bases and V by 6 bases; bases with no gene match: 13. This CDR3 contains 17 residues. This chain's CDR3 is CAISRRGGLAEHYEQYF. In DNA form, the CDR3 reads TGTGCCATCAGCAGGCGAGGGGGACTAGCGGAACACTACGAGCAGTACTTC.

This clonotype was seen more than once but under ten times. The chain employs TRBV19 and TRBJ1-2; no firm D call. Germline CDR1 reads LNHDA; CDR2 reads SQIVND (reference sequence). Deletions cut 7 bases from V and 4 bases from J, with 22 bases between. The CDR3 spans 16 residues. The CDR3 region is CASTALPAGSGYGYTF. The CDR3 region has the DNA TGTGCCAGTACCGCCCTCCCAGCCGGGAGCGGCTATGGCTACACCTTC.

This clonotype turned up a few times. The chain carries TRBV18 and TRBJ1-5; D remains ambiguous. CDR1 KGHSH and CDR2 LQKENI come from the germline V gene. Trimming left V 6 bases short and J 0 bases short, with 12 bases between. The CDR3 loop spans 15 amino acids. In DNA, the CDR3 is TGTGCCAGCTCCCGTGCTACGGATAGCAATCAGCCCCAGCATTTT. This gives the protein CASSRATDSNQPQHF.

This clonotype was seen only a few times. The V and J genes are TRBV10-3 and TRBJ1-1; TRBD1 matches at 7 bases. There are 15 residues in the CDR3. Germline V gene sequence: CDR1 ENHRY, CDR2 SYGVKD. With V trimmed by 3 bases and J by 8 bases, 12 bases remained unmatched. CDR3 residues: CAISERTGLSGEAFF. The CDR3 DNA sequence: TGTGCCATCAGTGAAAGGACAGGCCTCAGTGGGGAAGCTTTCTTT.

This clonotype has a count of ten or more. V usage is TRBV7-2 and J usage is TRBJ2-3; TRBD2 agrees at 10 bases. Losses at the gene ends were 5 bases for V and 3 bases for J; bases not matched to a gene: 8. Per germline, CDR1 SGHTA and CDR2 FQGNSA. The CDR3 is 16 residues long. In nucleotides, the CDR3 is TGTGCCAGCAGCCCGGGGCGAGCGGGAGGGACAGATACGCAGTATTTT. This sequence encodes CASSPGRAGGTDTQYF.

The chain joins TRBV6-2 or TRBV6-3 to TRBJ2-1; 7 bases map to TRBD1. CDR1 and CDR2 from the germline V gene are MNHEY and SVGEGT. V shed 5 bases, J shed 2 bases, and the junction held 6 bases outside the gene matches. The CDR3 consists of 15 residues. The DNA of the CDR3 is TGTGCCAGCAGTGAAAGGGGGACAGCCTACAATGAGCAGTTCTTC. This codes for CASSERGTAYNEQFF.

V gene TRBV9 combines with J gene TRBJ1-1; possibly TRBD1 for D (6 bases). The CDR3 is 15 residues long. Looked up from germline, CDR1 is SGDLS and CDR2 is YYNGEE. Trimming took 6 bases from V and 1 from J, leaving 16 bases between them. In DNA, the CDR3 is TGTGCCAGCACCTCTTTGGGGGCGGGGAACACTGAAGCTTTCTTT. Encoded protein: CASTSLGAGNTEAFF.

The chain employs TRBV4-1 and TRBJ2-3; 13 bases align to TRBD2. Trimming removed 0 bases from V and 6 bases from J; junction bases left unmatched: 12. Germline-derived CDR1 and CDR2 are MGHRA and YSYEKL. CDR3 length: 19 amino acids. In DNA form, the CDR3 reads TGCGCCAGCAGCCAAGACACCCAAGGACTAGCGGGAGCACGGGATACGCAGTATTTT. Its translation is CASSQDTQGLAGARDTQYF.